This record looks at one T cell receptor (beta chain) sequence and its context. This sample is drawn from a study of blood T cell repertoires in COVID-19. Background on the study: COVID-19 samples, acute and convalescent, were from the United States, Italy and Spain. T cells, B-cell-depleted T cells, or PBMCs provided the cDNA or gDNA that served as material.

The germline V gene has CDR1 SGHTA and CDR2 FQGNSA. CDR3 length: 14 amino acids. V lost 5 bases, J lost 4 bases, and 14 bases lay in between. In the study's own analysis: Cell counts per sample came from amplifying reference gene primers. Method: immunoSEQ multiplex PCR; TCRdb's copy keeps in-frame clones and lacks some. V and J calls and clone size follow that table, whereas D and trimming were derived from the DNA. The sample holds roughly 74,000 clones, 84% seen once. Source material: peripheral blood. This chain joins TRBV7-2 and TRBJ1-2; D remains ambiguous. This clonotype originated in a man aged 65 to 85 with acute or convalescent COVID-19. CDR3 DNA: TGTGCCAGCAGCCCGGCGGGCAGCGTCTATGGCTACACCTTC. This codes for CASSPAGSVYGYTF.